Following are 8 T cell receptor beta chains from one sample sequenced in a study of vaccination effects on CD4 cells after COVID-19. Their recognized antigens are unknown. Assay: immunoSEQ multiplex PCR; the TCRdb copy retains only in-frame clones and omits some. The table has 20,000 to 25,000 clones, roughly 81% seen once. Pools of viral peptides were used by the ViraFEST assay to expand antigen-specific CD4+ T cells ahead of sequencing. Culture lasted about 11 days before CD4+ T cell isolation. Subjects were given two BNT162b2 or mRNA-1273 vaccine doses. This sample comprised CD4+ T cells from PBMCs cultured with SARS-CoV-2 spike peptides, obtained after COVID-19 vaccination. These receptors all stem from a human donor who received a COVID-19 vaccine. Some clones in this sample may be carry-over from other donors' samples.

The count of this clone is one. V is TRBV6-5 and J is TRBJ1-3; D gene ambiguous. Trimming stripped 8 bases from V and 4 bases from J, with 3 bases between. This CDR3 is built from 10 residues. Looked up from germline, CDR1 is MNHEY and CDR2 is SVGAGI. CDR3: CASGGNTIYF. The CDR3 nucleotides are TGTGCCAGCGGAGGAAACACCATATATTTT.

The rearrangement links TRBV30 to TRBJ1-5; 9 positions agree with TRBD1. From germline, CDR1 is GTSNPN and CDR2 SVGIG (reference sequence). With 5 bases clipped from V and 6 bases from J, the junction kept 8 bases outside the gene matches. The length of the CDR3 is 14 residues. In DNA, the CDR3 is TGTGCCTGGGACCAAGGGACAGGGAGTCAGCCCCAGCATTTT. It codes for CAWDQGTGSQPQHF.

V and J are TRBV24-1 and TRBJ2-3; the D is unclear. V was cut by 6 bases and J by 2 bases, with 2 bases left in between. The CDR3 spans 11 residues. CDR1 is KGHDR, CDR2 SFDVKD, per germline. CDR3 in DNA: TGTGCCACCAGTCACACAGATACGCAGTATTTT. Translating gives CATSHTDTQYF.

This clone was picked up a small number of times. V usage is TRBV29-1 and J usage is TRBJ1-4; TRBD1 aligns across 8 bases. The CDR3 runs to 13 residues. Germline V CDR1 and CDR2: SQVTM, ANQGSEA. The V and J ends lost 2 bases and 11 bases, in that order; junction bases with no gene match: 7. The chain's CDR3 is CSVEPGQAGKLFF. The CDR3 coding sequence is TGCAGCGTTGAACCGGGACAGGCTGGGAAACTGTTTTTT.

This chain links TRBV6-4 with TRBJ2-7; 8 bases align to TRBD1. This CDR3 has 15 amino acids. The V and J ends lost 7 bases and 3 bases, in that order; junction bases with no gene match: 11. Germline CDR1 and CDR2: MRHNA and SNTAGT. The chain's CDR3 is CASTKLAGQGYEQYV. The CDR3 region has the DNA TGTGCCAGCACCAAACTCGCAGGACAGGGCTACGAGCAGTACGTC.

The rearrangement uses TRBV7-2 and TRBJ2-7, with TRBD1 identical over 7 bases. Looked up from germline, CDR1 is SGHTA and CDR2 is FQGNSA. V lost 3 bases, J lost 3 bases, and 5 bases stayed unmatched. The CDR3 is 14 residues long. The CDR3 DNA follows: TGTGCCAGCAGCTTTACCTCAGGGGGCTACGAGCAGTACGTC. Protein sequence: CASSFTSGGYEQYV.

This clone came up once. CDR3 sequence: CASSLSSLADTQYF. The CDR3 region has the DNA TGTGCCAGCAGTTTATCGAGTCTCGCAGATACGCAGTATTTT. The genes are TRBV28 and TRBJ2-3, with D hard to call. With 1 base removed from V and 4 bases from J, the gap between germline ends came to 9 bases. Germline CDR1 MDHEN, CDR2 SYDVKM. The CDR3 has 14 amino acids. The whole variable domain, filled in from reference TRBV28 and TRBJ2-3, reads DVKVTQSSRYLVKRTGEKVFLECVQDMDHENMFWYRQDPGLGLRLIYFSYDVKMKEKGDIPEGYSVSREKKERFSLILESASTNQTSMYLCASSLSSLADTQYFGPGTRLTVL.

The chain carries TRBV4-3 and TRBJ1-2; maybe TRBD1 (6 bases). In germline, CDR1 is LGHNA, CDR2 YSLEER. This CDR3 spans 15 amino acids. The V and J ends lost 0 bases and 5 bases respectively, with 13 bases between them. This CDR3 reads CASSQEPGEGYGYTF. The CDR3 nucleotides read TGCGCCAGCAGCCAAGAGCCAGGGGAAGGGTATGGCTACACCTTC.